Here is one T cell receptor (beta chain) with its context. Sample-barcoded 5' priming and a J-beta primer mix drove a second PCR of about 6 to 12 cycles. TCRdb re-analysed the 5' RACE reads in MiXCR, keeping a single row per CDR3 protein. The data hold about 1.4 million distinct CDR3 sequences, with approximately 60% observed a single time. This sample was included in a study of blood T cells in healthy people across ages. This CDR3 contains 13 residues. Germline CDR1 and CDR2: KGHSH and LQKENI. Sample: blood. The TCR was taken from a young man in good health. The chain has TRBV18 and TRBJ2-5, with D hard to call. TRBJ2-7 explains the end of the DNA better; the J call may be wrong. The CDR3 nucleotides are TGTGCCAGCTCACCAGTAGCTGGGTACGAGCAGTACTTC. This translates into CASSPVAGYEQYF.